This T cell receptor (beta chain) is from a study of blood T cell repertoires in COVID-19. Study background: The cDNA or gDNA used as material had been derived from T cells, B-cell-depleted T cells, or PBMCs.

Per the original methods: Reference gene primers were amplified, and this amplification served to estimate nucleated cell counts. Profiled with immunoSEQ multiplex PCR; TCRdb holds only in-frame clones, not every one. D and trimming were read from the DNA, whereas the V and J calls and clone size are those reported in that table. This sample has approximately 170,000 clones; 80% to 90% occur once, and the top ten carry about 3.9%. The TCR originated in a woman in her sixties or seventies with acute or convalescent COVID-19. The sequencing input was peripheral blood.

DNA of the CDR3: TGTGCCATCAGTTTCCCCAGTGGTGCCGCCGAGCAGTACTTC. This translates into CAISFPSGAAEQYF. The chain is built from TRBV10-3 and TRBJ2-7; D call uncertain. CDR1 and CDR2 from the germline V gene are ENHRY and SYGVKD. V lost 5 bases to trimming and J lost 6 bases, with 17 bases between them. The CDR3 length is 14 residues.